This TCR beta chain was sequenced in a study of blood T cell repertoires in COVID-19. The wider study: Italy, Spain and the United States were the sources of the convalescent and acute COVID-19 samples.

The study recruited people aged about 18 to 90 years across more than 20 US areas. Donors in Cohort 3 who had recovered were those with two negative PCRs, healthcare professional clearance, or resolution of their symptoms. Deletions cut 3 bases from V and 6 bases from J, with 11 bases between. Germline assignment: CDR1 MDHEN and CDR2 SYDVKM. The CDR3 spans 13 residues. Original handling: Amplification of reference gene primers was used by the study to estimate nucleated cell counts. The repertoire was sequenced with immunoSEQ multiplex PCR; TCRdb's copy has only in-frame clones and lacks some. Clone size and V and J calls were adopted from that table, with D and trimming inferred from the DNA. The table has a few hundred thousand clones, 80% to 90% seen once; the top ten hold 8% to 13%.

The sequencing sample was made of PBMCs or T cells enriched from blood (not recorded which). The TCR originated in a woman under 30 who had recovered from COVID-19. This rearrangement joins TRBV28 to TRBJ1-2; maybe TRBD1 (6 bases). The CDR3 is CASSFRGLDGYTF. The CDR3 DNA sequence: TGTGCCAGCAGTTTTAGGGGGTTAGATGGCTACACCTTC.